A single T cell receptor (beta chain) is shown here with its context. No antigen is known for it. These data originate in a study of vaccination and CD4 T cells after COVID-19. At the level of the study: Convalescents were six males and four females, two of them Hispanic. Each participant underwent a two-dose regimen of either the BNT162b2 or the mRNA-1273 vaccine. Collection of post-COVID samples occurred a median around 94 days after diagnosis, spanning a range of 35 to 161.

Study-wide points: Nearly all convalescent vaccine-specific clones, 304 of 307, recognized only SARS-CoV-2 spike.

One entry per CDR3 protein results from TCRdb running MiXCR on the PCR reads. The sample holds fewer than 20,000 distinct CDR3 sequences, roughly two thirds seen once. V lost 7 bases and J 10 bases, leaving 20 bases between the germline ends. The CDR3 runs to 14 residues. The sequencing here drew on CD4+ T cells from blood, taken after SARS-CoV-2 vaccination. The sequence came from a human donor who had recovered from COVID-19. The chain employs TRBV12-3 or TRBV12-4 and TRBJ2-1, with D possibly matching TRBD1 (6 bases). The CDR3 nucleotides read TGTGCCAGCATGAAACGGCAGGGGTTCTGGGAGCAGTTCTTC. This sequence encodes CASMKRQGFWEQFF.